This T cell receptor (beta chain) was profiled in a study of blood T cells in healthy people across ages (dated by TCRdb to the mid-2010s). Background for the entire study: In model experiments, roughly one uniquely barcoded TCR beta cDNA molecule per two T cells was captured by template switching. Using deep sequencing normalized with unique cDNA molecular identifiers, the study measured how TCR beta repertoire diversity changes with age. The donors were split into four age groups: young (average around 17 years), middle-aged (39), aged (62) and long-lived (roughly 77). Donors of different ages were randomly distributed across sequencing lanes to avoid experimental bias. For two donors (one aged 18 to 30 and one aged 80 or older), the study analyzed two additional independent replicas of 1 million unique cDNA reads from the same blood draw. Paper-wide results and their limitations: Because profiling used bulk unsorted PBMCs, naive and antigen-experienced compartments could not be compared conclusively. A strong correlation was found between observed TCR beta diversity and the percentage of naive T cells measured by flow cytometry. Because donor CMV infection status was unknown, age-related changes in expanded clonotypes were potentially confounded. Compared with the aged group, the long-lived group had more naive CD4+ T cells, fewer expanded clones and increased TCR diversity, a pattern suggesting age selection. Observed TCR beta diversity per million T cells fell roughly linearly with age, and a significant reduction was already apparent by age roughly 40. Estimates of total diversity based on one million sequenced T cells were considered lower bounds and underestimates.

The method behind the library was 5' RACE. For sequencing, an Illumina HiSeq 2500 was employed. A second PCR of roughly 7 to 11 cycles was performed with a sample-barcoded 5' primer and a J-beta primer mix. Each TCR beta cDNA molecule received a unique molecular identifier from a template-switch 5' adaptor carrying 12 random nucleotides. Each sample yielded at least 2.5 million CDR3-containing paired-end reads. First-strand cDNA synthesis was performed from all RNA using the Mint cDNA synthesis kit, with priming by a TRBC-specific oligonucleotide. Following uracil-DNA glycosylase treatment, a first 18-cycle PCR with universal primers M1SS and BC2_uni_R was performed on all cDNA. On the authors' methods: For normalization, 1 million high-quality reads, each with a distinct molecular identifier, were randomly selected from each sample. Instead of being binned into consensus sequences, reads that shared molecular identifiers were thrown out. CDR3 identification, clonotype clustering and error correction used MiTCR with a Q25 quality threshold and the strictest error-elimination algorithm. A nonparametric unseen species model using Euler transformation provided a lower-bound estimate of total TCR beta diversity. TCRdb reanalyzed the raw reads on its own, using fastp at Q25 for trimming and MiXCR for clone calling, and kept in-frame beta chains. A single entry per CDR3 protein holds the most common genes and DNA from its merged rows. None of the V and J calls come from the authors' own analysis; TCRdb made them. The sample includes 1 million or so distinct CDR3 sequences, with 40% to 45% observed a single time. The top ten hold 15% to 20% of the sample.

The approximately 40 donors, aged roughly 6 to 100 years, were systemically healthy Caucasian individuals from Russia. Approximately 10 milliliters of peripheral blood were collected from each donor into EDTA-treated Vacutainer tubes. Ficoll-Paque density-gradient centrifugation was used to isolate PBMCs, with at least 6.5 million obtained per sample. Trizol reagent was used to extract total RNA from the PBMCs, yielding at least 5.5 micrograms per sample. Naive CD45RAhigh/CD27high T cell percentages were measured by flow cytometry on a PBMC aliquot from every donor. In the case of this clonotype: Its antigen is not yet known. At one of its ends the junction is not consistent with the germline gene, which may arise from a read error.

Sequences SGHTA (CDR1) and FQGNSA (CDR2) are obtained from the germline V gene. The CDR3 runs 13 residues from the cysteine to the phenylalanine. The kept DNA is CDR3 alone, 39 bases in frame from the first base. Recombination connected TRBV7-2 to TRBJ1-2; the D gene is possibly TRBD1, with 6 bases matching. The sequenced sample consisted of blood. This TCR was recovered from a woman aged 60-70 years in good health. The CDR3 sequence is CASSLAQGYGNTF. The sequence in DNA is TGTGCCAGCAGCTTAGCGCAGGGGTATGGCAACACCTTC.